This TCR beta chain appears in the sequencing data of a study of cytomegalovirus exposure and HLA in healthy donors. Vbeta (60) and Jbeta (13) primers were used in the PCR. TCRdb keeps only in-frame clones here, not all; method: immunoSEQ multiplex PCR. The sample lists fewer than 150,000 clones, over 65% occurring once. As for this clone: Its antigen remains unidentified.

Points from the study as a whole: From TCR beta sequences, most subjects' HLA-A and HLA-B alleles were reportedly predicted accurately. Listed as cytomegalovirus-associated were about 160 TCR beta chains. A later look showed TCR association rates differing by HLA locus, highest for DRB1 and lowest for HLA-C.

In germline, CDR1 is LNHDA, CDR2 SQIVND (reference sequence). The CDR3 consists of 16 residues. Trimming pared 2 bases from V and 6 bases from J, leaving 19 bases between. The chain is built from TRBV19 and TRBJ1-2; D not resolved. Sequences were obtained from PBMCs. The TCR was taken from a woman in her twenties or thirties in good health and CMV-seropositive. The CDR3 spells CASSITVGSGGNGYTF. The CDR3 DNA reads TGTGCCAGTAGTATAACGGTGGGAAGTGGAGGAAATGGCTACACCTTC.